The entry below gives a single T cell receptor beta chain sequence along with its context. From germline, CDR1 is SGDLS and CDR2 YYNGEE. Trimming took 3 bases from V and 4 from J; bases not matched to a gene: 16. This CDR3 comprises 19 residues. As originally analysed: Researchers report that nucleated cell counts were estimated from reference gene primer amplification. This table comes from immunoSEQ multiplex PCR, and its TCRdb copy is limited to in-frame clones, with some not included. The D gene and trimming were derived from the DNA, and the V and J assignments and clone size from that table. The top ten clones hold 4% to 6% of a sample with tens of thousands of clones, roughly 80% of them seen once. Enrollment of patients from Seattle took place during active infection, with longitudinal follow-up. The entry originates in a study of blood T cell repertoires in COVID-19. Study-level background: The origin of the acute and convalescent COVID-19 samples was the United States, Italy and Spain.

The source material was peripheral blood. The clonotype originates from a man older than 75 with COVID-19, enrolled during active disease. The chain is built from TRBV9 and TRBJ1-4, with 9 bases matching TRBD1. The CDR3 DNA is TGTGCCAGCAGCGCGATCTCAACCGGGACAGGGTGGGATAATGAAAAACTGTTTTTT. Amino acids: CASSAISTGTGWDNEKLFF.